This TCR beta chain came from a study of shared clonotypes between healthy human individuals. Study background: Per donor, CD8 memory used one plate, CD8 naive used two, CD4 memory used three and CD4 naive used three. Study findings and constraints: A generally larger estimated richness was seen in naive subsets than in memory subsets.

Details on this clone: Its antigen is not identified.

Naive CD8 isolation took CD45RO-negative cells positively selected for CCR7 and excluded terminally differentiated effector memory CD45RA+ cells. Germline lookup yields CDR1 LNHDA and CDR2 SQIVND (reference sequence). This CDR3 is built from 16 residues. Trimming took 0 bases from V and 9 from J; bases not matched to a gene: 9. Produced via immunoSEQ multiplex PCR; TCRdb's table is partial and in-frame only. There are a few million clones in the sample; about 94% occur only once, and approximately 1.7% lies in the top ten. The receptor comes from a man between 18 and 35 years old in good health. Some clones in this sample may be carry-over from other donors' samples. Sequencing was performed on naive CD8+ T cells from PBMCs. The gene calls are TRBV19 and TRBJ2-1, with 9 nucleotides matching TRBD2. CDR3 bases: TGTGCCAGTAGTATAGATTGGCGGGAGGGCCGGGGTGAGCAGTTCTTC. Its translation: CASSIDWREGRGEQFF.